The TCR beta chain described here comes from a study of human T cells and chemical hapten exposure. Study at large: Doses of diphenylcyclopropenone went to the patients' scalps weekly throughout the approximately 22-week study.

Study-level points and caveats: Versus controls, expanded TCRs had significantly more large CDR3 similarity clusters.

J gave up 1 base and V 6 bases, and 8 bases lay outside the gene matches. The CDR3 spans 16 residues. As for time point: patch test 1, 2 weeks after DPC sensitization. Treatment: therapeutic diphenylcyclopropenone sensitization with weekly scalp DPC. The study enrolled 18 to 70-year-old alopecia patients suitable for DPC. Original data processing: Sampled TCR counts reached a median of roughly 100,000 per sample, with values ranging from roughly 20,000 to 700,000. TCRdb recomputed calls from the RACE reads with MiXCR, one row per CDR3 protein. The V and J calls here are based on TCRdb, not the publication. The sample holds fewer than 60,000 distinct CDR3 sequences, 8% to 9.5% seen once. Many counts were recorded for this clonotype. Its matching antigen is unknown.

This chain connects TRBV12-3 or TRBV12-4 to TRBJ1-5; 8 nucleotides line up with TRBD1. Sample: whole blood, taken in connection with sensitization to the hapten diphenylcyclopropenone (DPC). This TCR was sampled from a woman aged 45 to 65 with alopecia areata. Some clones in this sample may be carry-over from other donors' samples. Written as DNA, the CDR3 is TGTGCCAGCAGGCCTTCCCACAGGGGGAGCAATCAGCCCCAGCATTTT. It encodes CASRPSHRGSNQPQHF.